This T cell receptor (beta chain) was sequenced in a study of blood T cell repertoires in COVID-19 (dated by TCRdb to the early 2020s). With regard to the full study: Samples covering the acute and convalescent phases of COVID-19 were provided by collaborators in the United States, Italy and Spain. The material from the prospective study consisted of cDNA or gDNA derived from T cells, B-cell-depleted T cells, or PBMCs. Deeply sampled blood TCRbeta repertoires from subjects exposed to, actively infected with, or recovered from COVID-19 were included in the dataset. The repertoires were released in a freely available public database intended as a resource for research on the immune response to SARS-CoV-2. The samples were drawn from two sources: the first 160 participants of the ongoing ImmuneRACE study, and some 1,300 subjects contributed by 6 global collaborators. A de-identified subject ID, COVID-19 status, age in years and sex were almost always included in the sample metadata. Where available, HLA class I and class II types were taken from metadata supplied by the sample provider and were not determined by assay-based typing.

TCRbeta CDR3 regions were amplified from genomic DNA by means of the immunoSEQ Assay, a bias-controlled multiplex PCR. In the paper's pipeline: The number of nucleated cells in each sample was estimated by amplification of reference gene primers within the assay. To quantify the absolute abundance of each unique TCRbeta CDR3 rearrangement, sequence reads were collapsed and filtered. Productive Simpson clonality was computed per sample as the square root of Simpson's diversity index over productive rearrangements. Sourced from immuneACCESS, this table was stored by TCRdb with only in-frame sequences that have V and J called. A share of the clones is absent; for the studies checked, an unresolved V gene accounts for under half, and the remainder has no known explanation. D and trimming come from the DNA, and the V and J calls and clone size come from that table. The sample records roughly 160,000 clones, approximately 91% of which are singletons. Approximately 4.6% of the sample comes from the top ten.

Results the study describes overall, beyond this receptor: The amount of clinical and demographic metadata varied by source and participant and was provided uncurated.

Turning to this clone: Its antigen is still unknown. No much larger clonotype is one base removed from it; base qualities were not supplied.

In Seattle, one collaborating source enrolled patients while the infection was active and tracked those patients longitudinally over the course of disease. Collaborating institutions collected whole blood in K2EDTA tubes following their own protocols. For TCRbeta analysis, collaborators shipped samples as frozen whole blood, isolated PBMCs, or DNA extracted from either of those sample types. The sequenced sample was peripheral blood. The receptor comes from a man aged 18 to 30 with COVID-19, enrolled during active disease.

The CDR3 protein is CASSHRTSGAYEQYF. The base sequence is TGCGCCAGCAGCCACCGTACTAGCGGGGCCTACGAGCAGTACTTC. The chain couples TRBV4-3 to TRBJ2-7; 10 bases in between match TRBD2. Spanning cysteine to phenylalanine, the CDR3 consists of 15 amino acids. Only the CDR3 DNA stays, 45 bases, in frame from base 1. CDR1 and CDR2 are read off the germline V gene as LGHNA and YSLEER. Here V drops 3 bases and J drops 2 bases, and the junction holds 4 bases not matched to any gene.